What follows is one T cell receptor beta chain and its context. This record comes from a study of blood T cell repertoires in COVID-19. Study-wide context: The United States, Italy and Spain provided the acute and convalescent COVID-19 samples.

The length of the CDR3 is 13 residues. Trimming pared 2 bases from V and 6 bases from J, leaving 10 bases between. CDR1 and CDR2 from the germline V gene are MNHEY and SVGAGI. Followed over time, Seattle patients had been enrolled while infection was active. The repertoire was sequenced with immunoSEQ multiplex PCR; TCRdb's copy has only in-frame clones and lacks some. The table lists 200,000 to 300,000 clones, nearly 95% of them singletons, with approximately 0.8% in the top ten. The V call is TRBV6-5, the J call TRBJ1-2, with D possibly being TRBD1 (5 bases). This clonotype originated in a man under 40 with COVID-19, enrolled during active disease. Specimen: peripheral blood. CDR3 nucleotides: TGTGCCAGCAGTTACGTGGGGCGAGATGGCTACACCTTC. It codes for CASSYVGRDGYTF.